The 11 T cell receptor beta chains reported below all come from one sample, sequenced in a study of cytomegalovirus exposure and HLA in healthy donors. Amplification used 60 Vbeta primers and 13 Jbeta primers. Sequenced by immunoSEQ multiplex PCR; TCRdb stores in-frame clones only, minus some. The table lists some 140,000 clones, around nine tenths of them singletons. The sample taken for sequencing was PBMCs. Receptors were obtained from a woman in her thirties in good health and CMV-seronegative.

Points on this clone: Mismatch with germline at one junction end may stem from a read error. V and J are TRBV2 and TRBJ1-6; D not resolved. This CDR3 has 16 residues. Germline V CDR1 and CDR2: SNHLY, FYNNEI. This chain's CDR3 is CASREDASSYNSPLHF. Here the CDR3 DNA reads TGTGCCAGCAGAGAAGACGCGAGCTCCTATAATTCACCCCTCCACTTT.

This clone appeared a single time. This chain's CDR3 is CASRQGVSGANVLTF. In DNA, the CDR3 is TGTGCCAGCAGGCAGGGGGTCTCTGGGGCCAACGTCCTGACTTTC. The V and J genes are TRBV28 and TRBJ2-6; TRBD1 matches at 7 bases. Germline CDR1 and CDR2: MDHEN and SYDVKM. The CDR3 length is 15 residues. The V segment lost 6 bases and the J segment 0 bases; nucleotides outside the gene matches: 2.

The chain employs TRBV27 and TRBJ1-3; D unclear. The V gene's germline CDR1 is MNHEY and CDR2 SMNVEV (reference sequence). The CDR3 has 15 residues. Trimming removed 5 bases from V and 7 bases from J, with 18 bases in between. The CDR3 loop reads CASSRRAGVGNTIYF. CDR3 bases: TGTGCCAGCAGTCGCCGTGCCGGGGTGGGGAACACCATATATTTT.

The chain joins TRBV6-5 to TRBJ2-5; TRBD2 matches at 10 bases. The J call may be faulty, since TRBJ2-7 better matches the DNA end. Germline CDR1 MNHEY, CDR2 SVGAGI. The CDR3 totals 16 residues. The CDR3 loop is CASSYSSGGSSYEQYF. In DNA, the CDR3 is TGTGCCAGCAGTTACTCTAGCGGGGGGAGCTCCTACGAGCAGTACTTC.

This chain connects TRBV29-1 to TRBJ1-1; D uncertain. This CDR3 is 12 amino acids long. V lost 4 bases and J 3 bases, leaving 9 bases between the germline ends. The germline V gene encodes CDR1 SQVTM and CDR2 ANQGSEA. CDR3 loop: CSVAREDTEAFF. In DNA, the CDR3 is TGCAGCGTTGCGAGGGAAGACACTGAAGCTTTCTTT.

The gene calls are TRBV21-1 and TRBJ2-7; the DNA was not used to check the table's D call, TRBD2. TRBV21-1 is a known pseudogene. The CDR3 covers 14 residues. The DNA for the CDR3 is TGTGCCAGCAGCGTCCGGGCGGGAACCTACGAGCAGTACTTC. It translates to CASSVRAGTYEQYF.

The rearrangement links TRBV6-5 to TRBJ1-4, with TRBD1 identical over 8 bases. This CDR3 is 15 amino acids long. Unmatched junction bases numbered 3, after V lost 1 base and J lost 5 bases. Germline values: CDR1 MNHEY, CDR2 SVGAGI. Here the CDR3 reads CASSYYGQGNEKLFF. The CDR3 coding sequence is TGTGCCAGCAGTTACTATGGACAGGGAAATGAAAAACTGTTTTTT.

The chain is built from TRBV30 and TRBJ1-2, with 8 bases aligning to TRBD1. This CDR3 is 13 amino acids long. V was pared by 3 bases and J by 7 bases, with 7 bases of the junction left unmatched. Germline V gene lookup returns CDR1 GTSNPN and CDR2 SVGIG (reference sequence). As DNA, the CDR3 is TGTGCCTGGAGGGGGGCAGGGGGCTCTGGCTACACCTTC. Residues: CAWRGAGGSGYTF.

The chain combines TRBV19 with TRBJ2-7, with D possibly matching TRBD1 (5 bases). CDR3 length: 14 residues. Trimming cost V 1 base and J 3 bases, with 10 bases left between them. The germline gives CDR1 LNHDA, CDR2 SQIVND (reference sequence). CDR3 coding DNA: TGTGCCAGTAGTATAGTGGGGCACGGCTACGAGCAGTACTTC. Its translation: CASSIVGHGYEQYF.

The CDR3 DNA is TGTGCCAGTAGCCGGGACAGGGGAGGCCTCACAGATACGCAGTATTTT. It encodes CASSRDRGGLTDTQYF. The J gene is TRBJ2-3, the V gene TRBV19; 10 bases are a match to TRBD1. The germline V gene encodes CDR1 LNHDA and CDR2 SQIVND (reference sequence). The CDR3 has 16 amino acids. V gave up 6 bases and J gave up 2 bases; unmatched junction bases: 8.

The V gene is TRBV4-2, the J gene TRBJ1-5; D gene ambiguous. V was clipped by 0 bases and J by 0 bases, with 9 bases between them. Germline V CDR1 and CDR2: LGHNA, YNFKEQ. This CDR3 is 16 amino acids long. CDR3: CASSQESSYSNQPQHF. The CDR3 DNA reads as TGTGCCAGCAGCCAAGAGTCCAGTTATAGCAATCAGCCCCAGCATTTT.